Shown below are 2 T cell receptor beta chains from a single sample sequenced in a study of OX40 agonist ivuxolimab in advanced cancers. TCRdb's copy holds only in-frame clones and misses some; the assay was immunoSEQ multiplex PCR. The table records 80,000 to 130,000 clones, 90% of them present only once. The sample in question was CD4+ or CD8+ T cells sorted from blood, obtained in a trial of the OX40 agonist ivuxolimab. The receptors originated from an adult with an advanced solid tumor such as melanoma, head and neck, liver or kidney cancer.

V is TRBV6-1 and J is TRBJ2-7; D is uncertain. V dropped 6 bases and J dropped 4 bases, with 7 bases sitting between them. This CDR3 region has 11 residues. Germline CDR1 is MNHNS and CDR2 is SASEGT. The CDR3 loop reads CASSPHYEQYF. The DNA for the CDR3 is TGTGCCAGCAGCCCCCATTACGAGCAGTACTTC.

This chain's CDR3 is CASGDGSGNTIYF. In DNA form, the CDR3 reads TGCGCCAGCGGGGATGGCTCTGGAAACACCATATATTTT. This chain joins TRBV5-1 and TRBJ1-3; the D is unclear. The CDR3 has 13 amino acids. V lost 7 bases, J lost 0 bases, and 8 bases lay in between. Germline values: CDR1 SGHRS, CDR2 YFSETQ.